The 30 T cell receptor beta chains below all came from one sample that was sequenced in a study of blood T cell repertoires in COVID-19. The table came from immunoSEQ multiplex PCR; TCRdb's copy has only in-frame clones and leaves some out. The data show about 45,000 clones, about 86% seen once. Sequenced input: peripheral blood. The receptors were sampled from a human donor in a cohort sampled during active COVID-19.

The chain has TRBV4-1 and TRBJ1-5, with D tentatively TRBD1 (6 bases). CDR3 length: 16 residues. V shed 4 bases and J shed 0 bases, with 13 bases lying between them. Germline V gene sequence: CDR1 MGHRA, CDR2 YSYEKL. This CDR3 reads CASSREGGYSNQPQHF. The DNA for the CDR3 is TGCGCCAGCAGCCGGGAAGGGGGTTATAGCAATCAGCCCCAGCATTTT.

The rearrangement links TRBV4-3 to TRBJ1-1; 8 bases map to TRBD1. CDR3 length equals 15 residues. Germline V gene lookup returns CDR1 LGHNA and CDR2 YSLEER. The V and J ends lost 4 bases and 7 bases, in that order; junction bases with no gene match: 11. This CDR3 reads CASSREPTGVGEAFF. The CDR3 region has the DNA TGCGCCAGCAGCCGGGAACCGACAGGGGTAGGTGAAGCTTTCTTT.

V and J are TRBV2 and TRBJ2-7; tentative D call: TRBD2 (5 bases). Looked up from germline, CDR1 is SNHLY and CDR2 is FYNNEI. V was pared by 6 bases and J by 3 bases, with 12 bases between. The CDR3 loop spans 13 amino acids. In DNA, the CDR3 is TGTGCCAGCAGGAGGACTGAAAACTACGAGCAGTACTTC. Its protein product is CASRRTENYEQYF.

The genes are TRBV4-2 and TRBJ1-2; 12 nucleotides agree with TRBD1. Trimming at V came to 4 bases and at J to 4 bases, leaving 4 bases not matched to a gene. This CDR3 is 15 amino acids long. CDR1 is LGHNA, CDR2 YNFKEQ, per germline. The CDR3 sequence: CASSPGTGGSYGYTF. In DNA, the CDR3 is TGTGCCAGCAGCCCTGGGACAGGGGGCAGCTATGGCTACACCTTC.

For this clone: Compared with germline, one end of the junction differs, possibly owing to a read error. The chain carries TRBV29-1 and TRBJ1-1; 10 bases are shared with TRBD1. Germline loops: CDR1 SQVTM, CDR2 ANQGSEA. The CDR3 loop spans 14 amino acids. The CDR3 protein is CSAVTGGGNIEAFF. In nucleotides, the CDR3 is TGCAGCGCGGTGACAGGGGGCGGGAACATTGAAGCTTTCTTT.

This chain links TRBV19 with TRBJ1-1, with 9 bases identical to TRBD1. J lost 5 bases, V lost 4 bases, and 8 bases had no gene match. The CDR3 has 15 amino acids. Looked up from germline, CDR1 is LNHDA and CDR2 is SQIVND (reference sequence). The CDR3 bases are TGTGCCAGTAGTAGGGAGGGGACAGGGAGTACTGAAGCTTTCTTT. The encoded protein is CASSREGTGSTEAFF. Based on the CDR3 plus reference TRBV19 and TRBJ1-1, the full variable domain is DGGITQSPKYLFRKEGQNVTLSCEQNLNHDAMYWYRQDPGQGLRLIYYSQIVNDFQKGDIAEGYSVSREKKESFPLTVTSAQKNPTAFYLCASSREGTGSTEAFFGQGTRLTVV.

V is TRBV7-2 and J is TRBJ2-3, with D perhaps matching TRBD1 (7 bases). The germline V gene encodes CDR1 SGHTA and CDR2 FQGNSA. There are 16 residues in the CDR3. Trimming cost V 5 bases and J 4 bases, with 19 bases left between them. CDR3 sequence reads: CASSRTRDSPPDTQYF. The CDR3, as DNA: TGTGCCAGCAGCAGAACGCGGGACAGCCCCCCAGATACGCAGTATTTT.

This clone occurred once. The chain joins TRBV5-6 to TRBJ2-7; D unclear. Germline loops: CDR1 SGHDT, CDR2 YYEEEE. This CDR3 region has 16 residues. V lost 2 bases to trimming and J lost 3 bases, with 18 bases between them. The CDR3 loop reads CASSFGSVSPLYEQYF. The CDR3 nucleotides read TGTGCCAGCAGCTTCGGGTCTGTATCCCCCCTCTACGAGCAGTACTTC. Combining the CDR3 with reference TRBV5-6 and TRBJ2-7 gives the whole variable domain DAGVTQSPTHLIKTRGQQVTLRCSPKSGHDTVSWYQQALGQGPQFIFQYYEEEERQRGNFPDRFSGHQFPNYSSELNVNALLLGDSALYLCASSFGSVSPLYEQYFGPGTRLTVT.

The V call is TRBV19, the J call TRBJ1-1, with 9 positions matching TRBD1. With 3 bases clipped from V and 2 bases from J, the junction kept 4 bases outside the gene matches. The length of the CDR3 is 15 residues. Germline lookup yields CDR1 LNHDA and CDR2 SQIVND (reference sequence). This CDR3 reads CASSIWGQGNTEAFF. Written as DNA, the CDR3 is TGTGCCAGTAGTATCTGGGGACAGGGAAACACTGAAGCTTTCTTT.

This chain connects TRBV3-1 (or the pseudogene TRBV3-2) to TRBJ1-2; no definite D call. This CDR3 is built from 15 residues. Trimming cost V 0 bases and J 5 bases, with 13 bases left between them. Germline V gives CDR1 LGHDT, CDR2 YNNKEL (reference sequence). CDR3 sequence (DNA): TGTGCCAGCAGCCAAGAATCAGGACTCACATATGGCTACACCTTC. It yields the protein CASSQESGLTYGYTF.

The gene calls are TRBV2 and TRBJ2-7, with 8 nucleotides matching TRBD2. The CDR3 runs to 14 residues. Germline CDR1 and CDR2: SNHLY and FYNNEI. V gave up 10 bases and J gave up 0 bases; unmatched junction bases: 8. CDR3 amino acids: CATREGTVSYEQYF. In DNA, the CDR3 is TGTGCCACACGGGAGGGAACGGTCTCCTACGAGCAGTACTTC.

The rearrangement joins TRBV2 to TRBJ2-7; D remains ambiguous. The CDR3 loop spans 11 amino acids. Germline V gene sequence: CDR1 SNHLY, CDR2 FYNNEI. The germline V and J ends were trimmed by 4 bases and 7 bases, with 8 bases remaining between them. The CDR3 nucleotides are TGTGCCAGCAGTGCCTCGCTAGAGCAGTACTTC. Translation: CASSASLEQYF. The full variable domain, with the rest looked up from reference TRBV2 and TRBJ2-7, is EPEVTQTPSHQVTQMGQEVILRCVPISNHLYFYWYRQILGQKVEFLVSFYNNEISEKSEIFDDQFSVERPDGSNFTLKIRSTKLEDSAMYFCASSASLEQYFGPGTRLTVT.

In nucleotides, the CDR3 is TGCAGCGTGGGAGAGGACAGTTGGGCCTCTGGAAACACCATATATTTT. It yields the protein CSVGEDSWASGNTIYF. V gene TRBV29-1 combines with J gene TRBJ1-3; D is perhaps TRBD1 (6 bases). The germline CDR1 and CDR2 sequences are SQVTM and ANQGSEA. V was cut by 6 bases and J by 0 bases, with 18 bases left in between. This CDR3 contains 16 residues.

The rearrangement joins TRBV9 to TRBJ2-2; 7 bases align to TRBD1. The CDR3 is made up of 15 amino acids. Germline assignment: CDR1 SGDLS and CDR2 YYNGEE. Trimming at V came to 3 bases and at J to 2 bases, leaving 4 bases not matched to a gene. Here the CDR3 DNA reads TGTGCCAGCAGCGCCTGGGACAGCAACACCGGGGAGCTGTTTTTT. Translating it yields CASSAWDSNTGELFF.

The CDR3 DNA reads TGTGCCAGCAGTGAAGCGCGAGGGAATGAGCAGTTCTTC. This codes for CASSEARGNEQFF. The chain joins TRBV2 to TRBJ2-1; D might be TRBD2 (5 bases). V was cut by 0 bases and J by 7 bases, with 7 bases left in between. From germline, CDR1 is SNHLY and CDR2 FYNNEI. CDR3 size: 13 residues.

The rearrangement joins TRBV12-3 or TRBV12-4 to TRBJ1-5; TRBD1 agrees at 8 bases. Germline trimming cut 7 bases from V and 7 bases from J; bases unmatched to any gene: 6. CDR3 length equals 13 residues. The CDR3 spells CASNTGGAQPQHF. The CDR3 DNA reads as TGTGCCAGCAACACAGGGGGGGCGCAGCCCCAGCATTTT.

The chain carries TRBV25-1 and TRBJ2-1; 8 positions match TRBD2. The CDR3 runs 15 residues. V lost 4 bases to trimming and J lost 0 bases; unmatched junction nucleotides: 2. Per germline, CDR1 MGHDK and CDR2 SYGVNS. The CDR3 here is CASSGLASSYNEQFF. The CDR3 nucleotides are TGTGCCAGCAGTGGACTAGCGAGCTCCTACAATGAGCAGTTCTTC.

The gene calls are TRBV4-2 and TRBJ2-7, with TRBD1 as a possible D gene (6 bases). The CDR3 length is 15 residues. Germline assignment: CDR1 LGHNA and CDR2 YNFKEQ. The V gene lost 0 bases and the J gene lost 3 bases, with 12 bases spanning the gap. The CDR3 DNA reads as TGTGCCAGCAGCCAAGATCTCGGACAGTACTACGAGCAGTACTTC. Translating it yields CASSQDLGQYYEQYF.

This rearrangement joins TRBV27 to TRBJ2-5, with 11 bases fitting TRBD2. J was trimmed by 2 bases and V by 4 bases; bases with no gene match: 9. Germline V gene data show CDR1 as MNHEY and CDR2 as SMNVEV (reference sequence). The CDR3 extends over 17 amino acids. CDR3 coding DNA: TGTGCCAGCAGTTCGGCTAGCGGGGGGAGGTCACAAGAGACCCAGTACTTC. Its translation: CASSSASGGRSQETQYF.

V and J are TRBV15 and TRBJ2-5; D possibly corresponds to TRBD1 (5 bases). CDR3 length: 12 amino acids. In germline, CDR1 is LNHNV, CDR2 YYDKDF (reference sequence). V gave up 2 bases and J gave up 5 bases, with 6 bases separating them. CDR3 amino acids: CATSRSGETQYF. In nucleotides, the CDR3 is TGTGCCACCAGCAGATCAGGGGAGACCCAGTACTTC.

This rearrangement joins TRBV7-2 to TRBJ2-5; 12 bases line up with TRBD2. Germline V gene data show CDR1 as SGHTA and CDR2 as FQGNSA. The CDR3 extends over 15 amino acids. J lost 3 bases, V lost 5 bases, and 4 bases had no gene match. CDR3 nucleotides: TGTGCCAGCAGCACTCGGACTAGCGGGGAAGAGACCCAGTACTTC. Amino acids: CASSTRTSGEETQYF.

The CDR3 region is CASNLGGAKNIQYF. For the CDR3, the DNA is TGTGCCAGCAACCTCGGGGGAGCCAAAAACATTCAGTACTTC. The V and J genes are TRBV6-5 and TRBJ2-4; perhaps TRBD2 as D (6 bases). The CDR3 runs to 14 residues. CDR1 and CDR2 from the germline V gene are MNHEY and SVGAGI. Trimming pared 7 bases from V and 0 bases from J, leaving 10 bases between.

The chain combines TRBV9 with TRBJ1-2; 7 positions match TRBD1. Germline-derived CDR1 and CDR2 are SGDLS and YYNGEE. The CDR3 totals 15 residues. V was clipped by 1 base and J by 1 base; unmatched bases: 4. The CDR3 nucleotides read TGTGCCAGCAGCGTAAGCCGGGACAGTAACTATGGCTACACCTTC. Translating gives CASSVSRDSNYGYTF.

The chain carries TRBV5-8 and TRBJ1-1; possibly TRBD1 for D (5 bases). This CDR3 comprises 16 residues. Germline V lookup: CDR1 SGHTS, CDR2 YDEGEE. V was pared by 4 bases and J by 0 bases, with 16 bases between. The CDR3 here is CASSPGRGTVNTEAFF. The CDR3 DNA is TGTGCCAGCAGCCCGGGACGGGGGACCGTGAACACTGAAGCTTTCTTT.

The chain carries TRBV15 and TRBJ1-2; 9 bases map to TRBD1. CDR1 is LNHNV and CDR2 is YYDKDF in the germline V gene (reference sequence). V dropped 0 bases and J dropped 4; count of bases not matched to a gene: 3. There are 15 residues in the CDR3. The CDR3 DNA follows: TGTGCCACCAGCAGAGAGACAGGGGGATCCTATGGCTACACCTTC. It encodes CATSRETGGSYGYTF.

In this sample, this clone turned up once. CDR3 coding DNA: TGTGCCAGCAGCAGGCGAGGGGGGGGGAACAATGAGCAGTTCTTC. It translates to CASSRRGGGNNEQFF. The gene calls are TRBV11-2 and TRBJ2-1; D might be TRBD2 (7 bases). This CDR3 has 15 amino acids. Germline CDR1 reads SGHAT; CDR2 reads FQNNGV. With 5 bases removed from V and 5 bases from J, the gap between germline ends came to 16 bases. The entire variable domain, with the rest obtained from reference TRBV11-2 and TRBJ2-1, is as follows: EAGVAQSPRYKIIEKRQSVAFWCNPISGHATLYWYQQILGQGPKLLIQFQNNGVVDDSQLPKDRFSAERLKGVDSTLKIQPAKLEDSAVYLCASSRRGGGNNEQFFGPGTRLTVL.

This chain connects TRBV19 to TRBJ2-7, with TRBD1 matching 12 bases. This CDR3 comprises 13 residues. CDR1 LNHDA and CDR2 SQIVND come from the germline V gene (reference sequence). In DNA form, the CDR3 reads TGTGCTTCTTCCGGGGACAGGGGGCTTGAGCAGTACTTC. Residues: CASSGDRGLEQYF. Using reference TRBV19 and TRBJ2-7 for the parts outside the CDR3, the full variable domain is DGGITQSPKYLFRKEGQNVTLSCEQNLNHDAMYWYRQDPGQGLRLIYYSQIVNDFQKGDIAEGYSVSREKKESFPLTVTSAQKNPTAFYLCASSGDRGLEQYFGPGTRLTVT.

V gene TRBV7-2 combines with J gene TRBJ1-5; D ambiguous. The CDR3 is 15 amino acids. Trimming left V 1 base short and J 1 base short, with 8 bases between. Germline V gene sequence: CDR1 SGHTA, CDR2 FQGNSA. CDR3 amino acids: CASSLDRPSNQPQHF. The CDR3 DNA reads as TGTGCCAGCAGCTTAGACAGACCAAGCAATCAGCCCCAGCATTTT.

The chain joins TRBV27 to TRBJ2-1; D unclear. The CDR3 runs to 13 residues. CDR1 MNHEY and CDR2 SMNVEV come from the germline V gene (reference sequence). The ends were cut back, 3 bases at V and 5 bases at J, with 8 bases in the middle. CDR3 bases: TGTGCCAGCAGTTTTAGCTATCACAATGAGCAGTTCTTC. Translation gives CASSFSYHNEQFF.

The chain employs TRBV19 and TRBJ2-5; D is undetermined. The CDR3 is 13 amino acids. The V gene lost 3 bases and the J gene lost 1 base, with 6 bases spanning the gap. CDR1 and CDR2 (germline): LNHDA, SQIVND (reference sequence). The DNA of the CDR3 is TGTGCCAGTAGTATGGGCAGCCAAGAGACCCAGTACTTC. Its protein product is CASSMGSQETQYF.